This passage covers 31 T cell receptor beta chains from one sample sequenced in a study of early T cells in non-severe SARS-CoV-2 infection. TCRdb re-analysed the 5' RACE reads in MiXCR, keeping a single row per CDR3 protein. The data show 60,000 to 75,000 distinct CDR3 sequences, 4.6% seen once. Sequencing was performed on whole blood, taken at baseline. Receptors originate from an adult who was a healthcare worker with PCR-confirmed SARS-CoV-2 infection or an uninfected control (not recorded which). The donor label of this sample is uncertain.

J is TRBJ2-1 and V is TRBV6-2 or TRBV6-3; no clear D. The CDR3 consists of 12 residues. The germline V gene has CDR1 MNHEY and CDR2 SVGEGT. V dropped 6 bases and J dropped 9 bases, with 12 bases sitting between them. In nucleotides, the CDR3 is TGTGCCAGCAGACCTCGCGACGGTGAGCAGTTCTTC. Amino acids: CASRPRDGEQFF.

This clonotype came up a few times. The chain employs TRBV7-8 and TRBJ1-3, with D possibly TRBD1 on 6 matching bases. V was pared by 6 bases and J by 0 bases, with 15 bases between. There are 16 residues in the CDR3. Germline V gene data show CDR1 as SGHVS and CDR2 as FQNEAQ. The chain's CDR3 is CASSPSQGFSGNTIYF. CDR3 nucleotide sequence: TGTGCCAGCAGTCCTAGCCAGGGGTTCTCTGGAAACACCATATATTTT.

Of note for this clonotype: The CDR3 carries no conserved terminal phenylalanine or tryptophan, so it likely arises from a read error. The rearrangement links TRBV11-2 to TRBJ1-2; 8 bases agree with TRBD1. Germline-derived CDR1 and CDR2 are SGHAT and FQNNGV. The CDR3 has 15 residues. The V gene end was trimmed by 1 base and the J gene end by 3 bases; junction bases not matched to a gene: 4. The CDR3 protein is CASSLVMTGDYGYTS. CDR3 sequence (DNA): TGTGCCAGCAGCTTAGTAATGACAGGGGACTATGGCTACACCTCC.

This clonotype was seen more than once but under ten times. The V gene is TRBV5-1, the J gene TRBJ2-7; unclear D gene. The CDR3 contains 12 residues. The ends were cut back, 4 bases at V and 3 bases at J, with 8 bases in the middle. CDR1 is SGHRS and CDR2 is YFSETQ in the germline V gene. In nucleotides, the CDR3 is TGCGCCAGCAGCGGCGGCCACTACGAGCAGTACTTC. This translates into CASSGGHYEQYF. Together with reference TRBV5-1 and TRBJ2-7, the CDR3 gives the full variable domain: KAGVTQTPRYLIKTRGQQVTLSCSPISGHRSVSWYQQTPGQGLQFLFEYFSETQRNKGNFPGRFSGRQFSNSRSEMNVSTLELGDSALYLCASSGGHYEQYFGPGTRLTVT.

V gene TRBV6-2 or TRBV6-3 combines with J gene TRBJ2-1; 9 nucleotides match TRBD2. The CDR3 contains 16 residues. Per the germline V gene, CDR1 is MNHEY and CDR2 is SVGEGT. Trimming cost V 3 bases and J 7 bases; bases outside gene matches: 10. Here the CDR3 DNA reads TGTGCCAGCAGTTATAATGAGCGGGGGGCCCCAAATGAGCAGTTCTTC. Its translation is CASSYNERGAPNEQFF.

The table lists this clonotype with many counts. The chain is built from TRBV5-8 and TRBJ2-3; 7 bases match TRBD2. The ends lost 2 bases at V and 4 bases at J; junction bases unmatched: 4. Germline assignment: CDR1 SGHTS and CDR2 YDEGEE. The CDR3 covers 14 residues. CDR3 in DNA: TGTGCCAGCAGCTTACGGGGGGTGGCAGATACGCAGTATTTT. The encoded protein is CASSLRGVADTQYF.

This clonotype was counted between two and nine times. J is TRBJ2-3 and V is TRBV5-1, with 7 bases matching TRBD1. The V segment lost 7 bases and the J segment 3 bases; nucleotides outside the gene matches: 5. The CDR3 loop spans 13 amino acids. The germline CDR1 and CDR2 sequences are SGHRS and YFSETQ. CDR3 DNA: TGCGCCAGCGGGACAGTGATAACAGATACGCAGTATTTT. Residues: CASGTVITDTQYF.

This clonotype was seen more than once but under ten times. The V gene is TRBV21-1, the J gene TRBJ2-7. TRBV21-1 is assigned pseudogene status. This CDR3 has 16 amino acids. CDR3 amino acids: CASSIGTDRSPYEQYF. CDR3 DNA sequence: TGTGCCAGCAGCATAGGAACGGACAGGAGTCCCTACGAGCAGTACTTC.

The chain combines TRBV6-5 with TRBJ2-7; the match to TRBD1 covers 11 bases. Germline CDR1 MNHEY, CDR2 SVGAGI. CDR3 length: 15 residues. After removal of 9 bases from V and 3 bases from J, the junction contained 10 bases not matched to a gene. The CDR3, as DNA: TGTGCCAGTCTTCAAGGGACAGGGGGGGGCTACGAGCAGTACTTC. Encoded protein: CASLQGTGGGYEQYF.

This chain links TRBV5-5 with TRBJ1-1, with D unresolved. The CDR3 is made up of 15 amino acids. Germline V gene lookup returns CDR1 SGHKS and CDR2 YYEKEE (reference sequence). V was cut by 0 bases and J by 2 bases, with 11 bases left in between. The CDR3 loop is CASSLGRAINTEAFF. CDR3 in DNA: TGTGCCAGCAGCTTGGGTAGGGCGATTAACACTGAAGCTTTCTTT.

This clonotype was detected ten times or more. This rearrangement joins TRBV6-5 to TRBJ2-7, with D possibly matching TRBD2 (5 bases). Germline V gene sequence: CDR1 MNHEY, CDR2 SVGAGI. The CDR3 covers 13 residues. V lost 8 bases to trimming and J lost 5 bases, with 16 bases between them. The CDR3: CASYGVPGDEQYF. In nucleotides, the CDR3 is TGTGCCAGCTATGGGGTGCCCGGGGACGAGCAGTACTTC.

The table lists this clonotype with many counts. V usage is TRBV9 and J usage is TRBJ1-2, with D maybe TRBD1 (5 bases). Per the germline V gene, CDR1 is SGDLS and CDR2 is YYNGEE. This CDR3 spans 14 amino acids. V gave up 0 bases and J gave up 0 bases, with 6 bases separating them. The CDR3 region is CASSVGTTNYGYTF. The DNA of the CDR3 is TGTGCCAGCAGCGTAGGGACAACTAACTATGGCTACACCTTC. Supplemented by reference TRBV9 and TRBJ1-2, the full variable domain reads DSGVTQTPKHLITATGQRVTLRCSPRSGDLSVYWYQQSLDQGLQFLIQYYNGEERAKGNILERFSAQQFPDLHSELNLSSLELGDSALYFCASSVGTTNYGYTFGSGTRLTVV.

This clonotype was detected ten times or more. This rearrangement joins TRBV5-6 to TRBJ2-7; D is uncertain. Germline CDR1 SGHDT, CDR2 YYEEEE. CDR3 length: 14 residues. Deletions cut 4 bases from V and 0 bases from J, with 11 bases between. The CDR3 loop is CASSAVGNSYEQYF. In DNA, the CDR3 is TGTGCCAGCAGCGCCGTGGGAAACTCCTACGAGCAGTACTTC.

At least ten counts were recorded for this clonotype. CDR3 sequence reads: CASSLRGAGEHEQFF. CDR3 nucleotides: TGTGCCAGCAGCCTAAGGGGCGCCGGGGAGCATGAGCAGTTCTTC. The chain has TRBV11-2 and TRBJ2-1, with D possibly being TRBD1 or TRBD2 (5 bases each). The CDR3 is made up of 15 amino acids. V lost 5 bases and J lost 8, with 19 bases in between. Germline assignment: CDR1 SGHAT and CDR2 FQNNGV.

V is TRBV24-1 and J is TRBJ1-2, with a tentative D call TRBD1 (6 bases). The germline V gene has CDR1 KGHDR and CDR2 SFDVKD. The CDR3 is 14 residues long. V was pared by 5 bases and J by 8 bases, with 17 bases between. This CDR3 is CATSGRGLLDGYTF. The CDR3 DNA is TGTGCCACCAGTGGCAGGGGCCTTCTTGACGGCTACACCTTC.

This clonotype has more than one count but fewer than ten. The chain employs TRBV29-1 and TRBJ2-1, with D perhaps assigned TRBD1 or TRBD2 (5 bases each). The V gene lost 6 bases and the J gene lost 4 bases, with 13 bases spanning the gap. Germline-derived CDR1 and CDR2 are SQVTM and ANQGSEA. The CDR3 spans 13 residues. CDR3 protein: CSVLSGPYNEQFF. CDR3 DNA: TGCAGCGTCTTATCGGGACCGTACAATGAGCAGTTCTTC.

This clonotype was detected a few times. The genes are TRBV28 and TRBJ2-7; D might be TRBD2 (5 bases). Germline V gene sequence: CDR1 MDHEN, CDR2 SYDVKM. This CDR3 has 13 residues. Trimming stripped 6 bases from V and 0 bases from J, with 9 bases between. CDR3 residues: CASSPGISYEQYF. CDR3 DNA sequence: TGTGCCAGCAGCCCGGGGATCTCCTACGAGCAGTACTTC.

This clonotype was recorded at least ten times. DNA for the CDR3: TGTGCCAGCAGCTTACGACAGGGTGATCAGCCCCAGCATTTT. Protein product: CASSLRQGDQPQHF. The rearrangement joins TRBV7-2 to TRBJ1-5, with 7 nucleotides matching TRBD1. CDR3 length: 14 amino acids. The V gene's germline CDR1 is SGHTA and CDR2 FQGNSA. Trimming cost V 2 bases and J 5 bases; bases outside gene matches: 3.

This clonotype was detected many times. This sequence joins TRBV30 and TRBJ1-1, with no clear D. Germline V gene data show CDR1 as GTSNPN and CDR2 as SVGIG (reference sequence). With 5 bases removed from V and 0 bases from J, the gap between germline ends came to 19 bases. The CDR3 contains 16 residues. CDR3 DNA: TGTGCCTGGGGCGGTCGCGTGGGAGTCGTGAACACTGAAGCTTTCTTT. Protein product: CAWGGRVGVVNTEAFF.

This chain connects TRBV23-1 to TRBJ1-4, with D unclear. TRBV23-1 falls under the ORF class, with uncertain function. V was trimmed by 0 bases and J by 0 bases, leaving 14 bases between them. The length of the CDR3 is 18 residues. CDR3: CASSQSSRRISTNEKLFF. The DNA of the CDR3 is TGCGCCAGCAGTCAATCGTCGCGACGCATTTCAACTAATGAAAAACTGTTTTTT.

This clonotype was counted many times. The gene calls are TRBV7-9 and TRBJ1-1; tentative D call: TRBD1 (6 bases). The CDR3 contains 18 residues. From germline, CDR1 is SEHNR and CDR2 FQNEAQ (reference sequence). Trimming took 1 base from V and 2 from J, leaving 20 bases between them. The CDR3 is CASSLGYGGRRGNTEAFF. In DNA form, the CDR3 reads TGTGCCAGCAGCTTAGGATACGGGGGCCGACGAGGAAACACTGAAGCTTTCTTT.

This clonotype was counted only a few times. The chain uses TRBV12-3 or TRBV12-4 and TRBJ2-3; D is undetermined. The CDR3 contains 11 residues. Trimming took 5 bases from V and 6 from J, leaving 6 bases between them. This chain's CDR3 is CASSLVDTQYF. The CDR3, as DNA: TGTGCCAGCAGTCTAGTGGATACGCAGTATTTT.

The chain is built from TRBV10-3 and TRBJ2-3; the match to TRBD1 covers 7 bases. The CDR3 is 15 residues long. V was clipped by 6 bases and J by 2 bases; unmatched bases: 8. CDR1 is ENHRY, CDR2 SYGVKD, per germline. In DNA, the CDR3 is TGTGCCATCAGCTCTGACAGGGAGATCACAGATACGCAGTATTTT. Translating it yields CAISSDREITDTQYF.

In this sample, this clonotype turned up a few times. The CDR3 region is CASTPRSRDSPLHF. The CDR3 DNA reads TGTGCCAGCACCCCGAGAAGTAGGGATTCACCCCTCCACTTT. V and J are TRBV28 and TRBJ1-6; D is unresolved. There are 14 residues in the CDR3. Between the trimmed V and J ends, which lost 7 bases and 8 bases, there was a span of 15 bases. The germline V gene encodes CDR1 MDHEN and CDR2 SYDVKM.

In DNA, the CDR3 is TGTGCCAGCTCACCACAAGACGAGCAGTACTTC. Its protein is CASSPQDEQYF. The chain couples TRBV18 to TRBJ2-7; D gene unclear. The germline V and J ends were trimmed by 1 base and 5 bases, with 3 bases remaining between them. The CDR3 spans 11 residues. Germline values: CDR1 KGHSH, CDR2 LQKENI.

This clonotype was observed many times. The chain uses TRBV20-1 and TRBJ2-7; 13 positions agree with TRBD2. The CDR3 is 16 amino acids. In germline, CDR1 is DFQATT, CDR2 SNEGSKA (reference sequence). V lost 3 bases and J lost 0; bases outside the gene matches: 5. CDR3 sequence (DNA): TGCAGTGCTAGGGAGACTAGCGGGGGGAGCTCCTACGAGCAGTACTTC. Translation: CSARETSGGSSYEQYF.

Many counts were recorded for this clonotype. In DNA form, the CDR3 reads TGTGCCACCAGCAGAGTAGGGCTAGACTACAATGAGCAGTTCTTC. Its translation is CATSRVGLDYNEQFF. V usage is TRBV15 and J usage is TRBJ2-1, with D unresolved. Germline V gene lookup returns CDR1 LNHNV and CDR2 YYDKDF (reference sequence). With 1 base removed from V and 3 bases from J, the gap between germline ends came to 10 bases. The CDR3 runs 15 residues.

The sample holds many counts of this clonotype. V usage is TRBV10-2 and J usage is TRBJ1-5; TRBD1 agrees at 7 bases. Germline values: CDR1 WSHSY, CDR2 SAAADI. This CDR3 has 15 amino acids. V trimming: 6 bases; J trimming: 3 bases; junction bases outside the gene matches: 8. The CDR3 bases are TGCGCCAGCAGGGGGGTGGACAGGATCAATCAGCCCCAGCATTTT. It translates to CASRGVDRINQPQHF.

A few counts support this clonotype. This chain joins TRBV7-2 and TRBJ2-1; D not resolved. The germline V gene has CDR1 SGHTA and CDR2 FQGNSA. The CDR3 is 14 residues long. V lost 5 bases and J 8 bases, leaving 16 bases between the germline ends. The CDR3 spells CASSPRQGKDEQFF. CDR3 DNA sequence: TGTGCCAGCAGCCCCAGACAAGGGAAGGATGAGCAGTTCTTC.

This clonotype has more than one count but fewer than ten. This chain connects TRBV6-2 or TRBV6-3 to TRBJ2-1; tentative D call: TRBD2 (6 bases). The CDR3 covers 15 residues. Germline V lookup: CDR1 MNHEY, CDR2 SVGEGT. V dropped 2 bases and J dropped 0 bases, with 8 bases sitting between them. CDR3 sequence reads: CASSYGLSSYNEQFF. CDR3 nucleotides: TGTGCCAGCAGTTACGGACTAAGCTCCTACAATGAGCAGTTCTTC.

Many counts were recorded for this clonotype. The chain has TRBV4-3 and TRBJ2-5; the D gene is possibly TRBD2 (6 bases). This CDR3 has 16 amino acids. Deletions cut 0 bases from V and 3 bases from J, with 14 bases between. The V gene's germline CDR1 is LGHNA and CDR2 YSLEER. Written as DNA, the CDR3 is TGCGCCAGCAGCCAAGATCTTGGCCGCGGGGAAGAGACCCAGTACTTC. Translation gives CASSQDLGRGEETQYF.